The sample holds many counts of the clone carrying this T cell receptor (beta chain). The antigen is unknown. This specimen comes from a study of T cells in Graves' hyperthyroidism and ophthalmopathy. General study points: Blood also contained most expanded thyroid clonotypes above 0.001.

The study left out patients who had uncontrolled infection, other autoimmune disease, pregnancy or lactation. Researchers took RNA transcripts and amplified the TCR beta CDR3 regions from them. First-round RT-PCR targeting the TCR CDR3 was performed with the HTBI primer set. TCRdb re-analysed the multiplex PCR reads in MiXCR, keeping a single row per CDR3 protein. The table records 550,000 to 600,000 distinct CDR3 sequences, 46% of them present only once. Trimming shortened V by 5 bases and J by 3 bases, and 31 bases separated the two germline ends. Germline values: CDR1 SGHAT, CDR2 FQNNGV. This CDR3 contains 20 residues.

The origin of this receptor is an adult woman with Graves' disease, either hyperthyroidism or ophthalmopathy (not recorded which). Sequencing was performed on peripheral blood or thyroid tissue (not recorded which). This chain joins TRBV11-2 and TRBJ1-1; D may be TRBD1 (6 bases). This CDR3 is CASSRRRGRGRGVGDTEAFF. CDR3 bases: TGTGCCAGCAGCCGCCGAAGGGGAAGGGGCAGGGGAGTTGGGGACACTGAAGCTTTCTTT.